This T cell receptor (beta chain) was recovered during a study of shared clonotypes between healthy human individuals. Study context: Used for every donor were three CD4 naive, three CD4 memory, two CD8 naive and one CD8 memory plate.

This clone was observed a handful of times. Antigen unknown. Every one of the donors was a Caucasian adult that lived in Nashville, Tennessee. Notes on the study in general: The sole specimen, blood, was sampled, and tissue repertoires likely differ. Represented diversity (both genetic and exposure-history) was limited by the small number of donors.

Sequenced by immunoSEQ multiplex PCR; TCRdb stores in-frame clones only, minus some. The sample carries some 1 million clones, 65% to 80% recorded once. The sequence was obtained from a man between 18 and 29 years old in good health. Material for sequencing was memory CD4+ T cells sorted from blood. Described subset: CD45RA-negative fraction.

This CDR3 is CASSNRQRAGELFF. CDR3 in DNA: TGTGCCAGTAGTAATCGACAAAGAGCCGGGGAGCTGTTTTTT. The chain recombines TRBV19 with TRBJ2-2; unclear D gene. V was trimmed by 4 bases and J by 6 bases, leaving 12 bases between them. This CDR3 region has 14 residues. The germline V gene has CDR1 LNHDA and CDR2 SQIVND (reference sequence).